The 25 T cell receptor beta chains below come from one sample, sequenced in a study of T cells after yellow fever vaccination. TCRdb called the 5' RACE reads again in MiXCR, with one record for every CDR3 protein. The sample comprises about 260,000 distinct CDR3 sequences, 10% to 15% of which are singletons, and 0.5% to 0.6% rests with the top ten. Sequencing was performed on CD4+ T cells sorted from PBMCs, taken 45 days after the yellow fever booster vaccination. These TCRs come from a man in his thirties or forties who received the YFV17D yellow fever vaccine.

This chain links TRBV7-2 with TRBJ2-1, with D perhaps matching TRBD2 (6 bases). The germline CDR1 and CDR2 sequences are SGHTA and FQGNSA. The CDR3 has 12 residues. V was pared by 5 bases and J by 13 bases, with 15 bases between. CDR3 region: CASSIQGGEQFF. Here the CDR3 DNA reads TGTGCCAGCAGCATACAAGGAGGGGAACAGTTCTTC.

CDR3 DNA sequence: TGCGCCAGCAGCAACGGCCTGGTTCGTGAGCAGTTCTTC. Translating it yields CASSNGLVREQFF. This chain joins TRBV4-3 and TRBJ2-1, with no clear D. V was cut by 5 bases and J by 9 bases, with 14 bases left in between. In germline, CDR1 is LGHNA, CDR2 YSLEER. The CDR3 runs 13 residues.

This clonotype was recorded many times. The chain couples TRBV14 to TRBJ2-2, with 11 bases identical to TRBD1. There are 18 residues in the CDR3. V lost 4 bases to trimming and J lost 0 bases; unmatched junction nucleotides: 7. The germline V gene encodes CDR1 SGHDN and CDR2 FVKESK. Here the CDR3 reads CASSLDRGRVSNTGELFF. As DNA, the CDR3 is TGTGCCAGCAGCCTGGACAGGGGGCGCGTGTCGAACACCGGGGAGCTGTTTTTT.

The CDR3 loop is CASRLAGPYGYTF. The CDR3 DNA follows: TGTGCCAGCAGACTCGCAGGGCCCTATGGCTACACCTTC. The chain has TRBV6-5 and TRBJ1-2; D possibly corresponds to TRBD1 (5 bases). V was trimmed by 6 bases and J by 4 bases, leaving 12 bases between them. Germline values: CDR1 MNHEY, CDR2 SVGAGI. The CDR3 runs to 13 residues.

This chain uses TRBV27 with TRBJ2-7, with 8 bases lining up with TRBD1. Per the germline V gene, CDR1 is MNHEY and CDR2 is SMNVEV (reference sequence). The length of the CDR3 is 14 residues. V lost 2 bases to trimming and J lost 6 bases; unmatched junction nucleotides: 6. CDR3: CASSLTGQVSEQYF. CDR3 nucleotides: TGTGCCAGCAGTTTAACGGGACAGGTCTCCGAGCAGTACTTC.

The chain has TRBV5-1 and TRBJ2-7; D uncertain. Trimming cost V 3 bases and J 3 bases, with 13 bases left between them. CDR1 SGHRS and CDR2 YFSETQ come from the germline V gene. The CDR3 covers 14 residues. The CDR3 protein is CASSSSATHYEQYF. CDR3 in DNA: TGCGCCAGCAGCTCCAGCGCGACACACTACGAGCAGTACTTC.

This clonotype turned up a few times. This chain uses TRBV3-1 with TRBJ2-1; D is unclear. In germline, CDR1 is LGHDT, CDR2 YNNKEL (reference sequence). CDR3 length: 15 amino acids. The V gene lost 4 bases and the J gene lost 4 bases, with 14 bases spanning the gap. The CDR3 spells CASSLGLSSYNEQFF. For the CDR3, the DNA is TGTGCCAGCAGCCTCGGGCTGTCTAGTTACAATGAGCAGTTCTTC.

In its sample, this clonotype was seen a few times. This chain joins TRBV7-8 and TRBJ2-3; D remains unclear. Trimming shortened V by 3 bases and J by 5 bases, and 15 bases separated the two germline ends. The CDR3 loop spans 15 amino acids. Germline lookup yields CDR1 SGHVS and CDR2 FQNEAQ. CDR3 bases: TGTGCCAGCAGCTTCCGCCACCCCCGTGAAGATACGCAGTATTTT. Translating gives CASSFRHPREDTQYF. Full variable domain (outside the CDR3, taken from reference TRBV7-8 and TRBJ2-3): GAGVSQSPRYKVAKRGQDVALRCDPISGHVSLFWYQQALGQGPEFLTYFQNEAQLDKSGLPSDRFFAERPEGSVSTLKIQRTQQEDSAVYLCASSFRHPREDTQYFGPGTRLTVL.

This clonotype was counted a few times. The rearrangement joins TRBV25-1 to TRBJ2-7; a possible D gene is TRBD2 (6 bases). CDR3 length equals 13 residues. CDR1 MGHDK and CDR2 SYGVNS come from the germline V gene. CDR3: CASLADTSYEQYF. The CDR3 bases are TGTGCTTCCTTAGCGGATACCTCCTACGAGCAGTACTTC.

The sample holds many counts of this clonotype. The chain links TRBV4-3 to TRBJ2-3; a possible D gene is TRBD2 (5 bases). CDR1 and CDR2 from the germline V gene are LGHNA and YSLEER. V lost 1 base, J lost 6 bases, and 20 bases lay in between. The CDR3 has 17 residues. CDR3 in amino acids: CASSQGKESGWADTQYF. CDR3 nucleotides: TGCGCCAGCAGCCAAGGAAAAGAAAGCGGTTGGGCTGATACGCAGTATTTT.

This clonotype was detected many times. The rearrangement uses TRBV3-1 and TRBJ2-7, with a weak D call TRBD1 (6 bases). Between the trimmed V and J ends, which lost 2 bases and 2 bases, there was a span of 7 bases. Germline V gene data show CDR1 as LGHDT and CDR2 as YNNKEL (reference sequence). The CDR3 covers 13 residues. Here the CDR3 reads CASSQRDTYEQYF. In DNA, the CDR3 is TGTGCCAGCAGCCAAAGGGACACCTACGAGCAGTACTTC.

The rearrangement links TRBV5-1 to TRBJ2-5; 7 positions agree with TRBD1. This CDR3 spans 15 amino acids. V trimming: 4 bases; J trimming: 1 base; junction bases outside the gene matches: 7. CDR1 is SGHRS, CDR2 YFSETQ, per germline. The CDR3 DNA is TGCGCCAGCAGCCGCCTGGGGGACAGCCAAGAGACCCAGTACTTC. Its translation is CASSRLGDSQETQYF. The full variable domain, its missing parts supplied by reference TRBV5-1 and TRBJ2-5, is KAGVTQTPRYLIKTRGQQVTLSCSPISGHRSVSWYQQTPGQGLQFLFEYFSETQRNKGNFPGRFSGRQFSNSRSEMNVSTLELGDSALYLCASSRLGDSQETQYFGPGTRLLVL.

This clonotype was observed a handful of times. J is TRBJ2-2 and V is TRBV20-1, with TRBD2 identical over 10 bases. There are 15 residues in the CDR3. Germline loops: CDR1 DFQATT, CDR2 SNEGSKA (reference sequence). V was pared by 1 base and J by 8 bases, with 7 bases of the junction left unmatched. In nucleotides, the CDR3 is TGCAGTGCTAGAGCGTCTAGCGGGAGTCGGGGGGAGCTGTTTTTT. Translation: CSARASSGSRGELFF.

This clonotype came up a few times. This chain joins TRBV29-1 and TRBJ2-2; 11 bases agree with TRBD2. The CDR3 sequence is 19 residues long. The germline CDR1 and CDR2 sequences are SQVTM and ANQGSEA. With V trimmed by 5 bases and J by 6 bases, 20 bases remained unmatched. CDR3 protein: CSVFKASGRTEEWAGELFF. For the CDR3, the DNA is TGCAGCGTTTTCAAGGCTAGCGGGAGGACTGAAGAGTGGGCCGGGGAGCTGTTTTTT.

Ten or more counts support this clonotype. The chain combines TRBV12-3 or TRBV12-4 with TRBJ2-3; D not resolved. V shed 3 bases and J shed 2 bases, with 9 bases lying between them. The CDR3 length is 14 residues. DNA for the CDR3: TGTGCCAGCAGTTTTCCCCCCGCCACAGATACGCAGTATTTT. This translates into CASSFPPATDTQYF.

The V call is TRBV20-1, the J call TRBJ1-1, with D unclear. The CDR3 covers 16 residues. Per the germline V gene, CDR1 is DFQATT and CDR2 is SNEGSKA (reference sequence). V lost 0 bases, J lost 7 bases, and 21 bases lay in between. Here the CDR3 reads CSAREPGTLSFLEAFF. The CDR3 nucleotides are TGCAGTGCTAGAGAACCAGGAACCTTATCATTCCTTGAAGCTTTCTTT.

The V gene is TRBV5-1, the J gene TRBJ2-2, with 8 bases fitting TRBD1. Trimming removed 3 bases from V and 4 bases from J; junction bases left unmatched: 5. The CDR3 contains 15 residues. Per germline, CDR1 SGHRS and CDR2 YFSETQ. This CDR3 is CASSSDRAGTGELFF. Written as DNA, the CDR3 is TGCGCCAGCAGCTCGGACAGGGCGGGCACCGGGGAGCTGTTTTTT.

The rearrangement joins TRBV28 to TRBJ2-7; D is possibly TRBD1 or TRBD2 (6 bases each). Germline V gene data show CDR1 as MDHEN and CDR2 as SYDVKM. CDR3 length equals 12 residues. Deletions cut 7 bases from V and 2 bases from J, with 9 bases between. The CDR3 region is CASKGGTYEQYF. In DNA, the CDR3 is TGTGCCAGCAAGGGGGGTACCTACGAGCAGTACTTC.

The sample holds a few counts of this clonotype. This sequence joins TRBV7-9 and TRBJ2-5, with 8 bases matching TRBD2. The ends lost 5 bases at V and 5 bases at J; junction bases unmatched: 7. The CDR3 spans 14 residues. The germline CDR1 and CDR2 sequences are SEHNR and FQNEAQ (reference sequence). In DNA form, the CDR3 reads TGTGCCAGCAGCGTCGGGACTAGGGGCGAGACCCAGTACTTC. The encoded protein is CASSVGTRGETQYF.

J is TRBJ2-6 and V is TRBV29-1; 12 bases agree with TRBD1. In germline, CDR1 is SQVTM, CDR2 ANQGSEA. The CDR3 runs to 16 residues. After removal of 3 bases from V and 3 bases from J, the junction contained 3 bases not matched to a gene. The DNA for the CDR3 is TGCAGCGTTGAGGGACAGGGGGCAGTTGGGGCCAACGTCCTGACTTTC. Encoded protein: CSVEGQGAVGANVLTF.

This clonotype has just a few counts. The chain uses TRBV5-1 and TRBJ2-7, with TRBD2 matching over 7 bases. CDR3 size: 14 residues. Germline assignment: CDR1 SGHRS and CDR2 YFSETQ. After removal of 0 bases from V and 4 bases from J, the junction contained 4 bases not matched to a gene. CDR3 DNA: TGCGCCAGCAGCTTGGGTGCTAGCGGTTACGAGCAGTACTTC. This encodes CASSLGASGYEQYF.

Notes on this clonotype: The junction does not match germline at one end; this may be a read error. The rearrangement joins TRBV7-2 to TRBJ2-1; 10 nucleotides match TRBD1. This CDR3 comprises 15 residues. Germline V gene data show CDR1 as SGHTA and CDR2 as FQGNSA. The CDR3 nucleotides read TGTGCCAGCAGCTTAGCAGGGACAGGGGTCAATGAGCAGTCCTTC. Protein: CASSLAGTGVNEQSF.

The chain combines TRBV11-3 with TRBJ2-5; D is perhaps TRBD1 (6 bases). This CDR3 is built from 14 residues. Germline CDR1 SGHNT, CDR2 YENEEA. Trimming shortened V by 5 bases and J by 2 bases, and 12 bases separated the two germline ends. CDR3 bases: TGTGCCAGCAGCGAAAAAGGGGGACAAGAGACCCAGTACTTC. It yields the protein CASSEKGGQETQYF.

A few counts support this clonotype. This chain links TRBV7-3 with TRBJ2-5; possible D gene TRBD2, 5 bases. Trimming took 1 base from V and 7 from J, leaving 10 bases between them. Germline assignment: CDR1 SGHTA and CDR2 FQGTGA. This CDR3 is built from 13 residues. Here the CDR3 reads CASSLNSEGTQYF. The CDR3 DNA reads as TGTGCCAGCAGCTTAAATAGCGAGGGGACCCAGTACTTC.

The chain links TRBV28 to TRBJ2-1, with D perhaps matching TRBD2 (7 bases). V was pared by 1 base and J by 3 bases, with 10 bases between. This CDR3 comprises 15 residues. CDR1 and CDR2 (germline): MDHEN, SYDVKM. CDR3 loop: CASSLYGGLYNEQFF. The CDR3 DNA reads as TGTGCCAGCAGTTTATACGGGGGGCTCTACAATGAGCAGTTCTTC.